This T cell receptor (beta chain) was sequenced during a study of T cell responses to AZD1222 COVID-19 vaccine. Findings and limits, study-wide: Repertoire samples came only from after the peak T cell response. A mostly white British donor set with more females was recruited, and clonal diversity was possibly underestimated. Spike-specific TCR breadth and depth went up after people got two AZD1222 doses. Nearly half of spike-specific TCRs reportedly target unmutated variant regions.

Notes on this clone: The antigen is unknown.

Germline loops: CDR1 SGHNT, CDR2 YENEEA. The CDR3 totals 15 residues. Trimming removed 1 base from V and 0 bases from J, with 7 bases in between. The data were produced by immunoSEQ multiplex PCR, yet TCRdb's version contains in-frame clones alone and is incomplete. The sample lists some 130,000 clones, 85% to 90% occurring once. The sample consisted of peripheral blood, taken on day 0 of AZD1222 vaccination. The J gene is TRBJ2-1, the V gene TRBV11-3; D not certain. The sequence came from an adult in good health. The CDR3 DNA is TGTGCCAGCAGCTTAGGGGGTCTCTCCTACAATGAGCAGTTCTTC. Encoded protein: CASSLGGLSYNEQFF.